One sample yielded the 18 T cell receptor beta chains listed below, sequenced in a study of blood T cell repertoires in COVID-19. Some clones are missing from TCRdb's copy, which holds only in-frame ones; the method was immunoSEQ multiplex PCR. This table has roughly 360,000 clones, around 87% appearing once. The sample comprised PBMCs or T cells enriched from blood (not recorded which). These TCRs come from a man aged 30-40 years who had recovered from COVID-19.

The rearrangement joins TRBV30 to TRBJ2-7; a weak D match, TRBD2 (5 bases). The CDR3 is 14 residues long. V lost 2 bases, J lost 5 bases, and 16 bases lay in between. Germline V gives CDR1 GTSNPN, CDR2 SVGIG (reference sequence). This CDR3 is CAWSRRYPRNEQYF. Written as DNA, the CDR3 is TGTGCCTGGAGTCGGAGGTATCCCCGGAACGAGCAGTACTTC.

The rearrangement uses TRBV6-2 or TRBV6-3 and TRBJ2-7; no clear D. V gave up 5 bases and J gave up 4 bases, with 12 bases separating them. The CDR3 spans 13 residues. CDR1 is MNHEY and CDR2 is SVGEGT in the germline V gene. The CDR3 DNA sequence: TGTGCCAGCAGTCGAACCTCGAGTTACGAGCAGTACTTC. Protein: CASSRTSSYEQYF.

V and J are TRBV5-1 and TRBJ2-3; TRBD2 aligns across 12 bases. J was trimmed by 8 bases and V by 4 bases; bases with no gene match: 2. The CDR3 has 13 residues. Per germline, CDR1 SGHRS and CDR2 YFSETQ. The CDR3 protein is CASSQGLAGTQYF. CDR3 DNA sequence: TGCGCCAGCAGCCAGGGACTAGCGGGTACGCAGTATTTT.

The chain recombines TRBV5-1 with TRBJ2-2, with TRBD2 matching 11 bases. The CDR3 spans 17 residues. Germline lookup yields CDR1 SGHRS and CDR2 YFSETQ. J was trimmed by 2 bases and V by 1 base; bases with no gene match: 4. CDR3 nucleotides: TGCGCCAGCAGCTTGACTCTAGCGGGGGGCAACACCGGGGAGCTGTTTTTT. It translates to CASSLTLAGGNTGELFF.

This chain connects TRBV30 to TRBJ1-4, with D uncertain. This CDR3 contains 10 residues. Trimming removed 5 bases from V and 10 bases from J, with 8 bases in between. Germline lookup yields CDR1 GTSNPN and CDR2 SVGIG (reference sequence). The DNA for the CDR3 is TGTGCCTGGGGTAATAGAAAACTGTTTTTT. Its protein is CAWGNRKLFF.

The chain has TRBV27 and TRBJ1-5; D not certain. Germline CDR1 is MNHEY and CDR2 is SMNVEV (reference sequence). This CDR3 has 15 amino acids. V was clipped by 5 bases and J by 0 bases, with 11 bases between them. CDR3 amino acids: CASSGPGYSNQPQHF. The CDR3 region has the DNA TGTGCCAGCAGTGGTCCGGGGTATAGCAATCAGCCCCAGCATTTT.

This chain links TRBV27 with TRBJ2-7; D is perhaps TRBD1 (5 bases). CDR3 length: 13 amino acids. V lost 3 bases and J lost 3, with 9 bases in between. The germline CDR1 and CDR2 sequences are MNHEY and SMNVEV (reference sequence). The CDR3 coding sequence is TGTGCCAGCAGTTTGACAGCTTTCTACGAGCAGTACTTC. It codes for CASSLTAFYEQYF.

The chain couples TRBV29-1 to TRBJ2-5; D not resolved. Germline-derived CDR1 and CDR2 are SQVTM and ANQGSEA. The CDR3 consists of 11 residues. Trimming took 7 bases from V and 0 from J, leaving 6 bases between them. CDR3 sequence: CSAAYQETQYF. The CDR3 DNA sequence: TGCAGCGCTGCGTACCAAGAGACCCAGTACTTC.

The chain combines TRBV6-4 with TRBJ1-3; 9 bases align to TRBD1. Germline CDR1 reads MRHNA; CDR2 reads SNTAGT. After removal of 4 bases from V and 5 bases from J, the junction contained 9 bases not matched to a gene. The CDR3 runs to 16 residues. The CDR3 DNA is TGTGCCAGCAGTGGGCCTCCTGGGACAGGGAGAAACACCATATATTTT. Translating gives CASSGPPGTGRNTIYF.

The chain carries TRBV2 and TRBJ1-1, with D possibly TRBD1 on 5 matching bases. Germline CDR1 SNHLY, CDR2 FYNNEI. CDR3 length: 12 residues. V lost 2 bases and J lost 11, with 12 bases in between. The CDR3, as DNA: TGTGCCAGCAGTGAACTGCAGGGTGGGGCTTTCTTT. This codes for CASSELQGGAFF.

The chain is built from TRBV25-1 and TRBJ1-3; tentatively, D is TRBD1 (6 bases). The CDR3 has 16 amino acids. The V end lost 4 bases, the J end lost 0 bases, and 13 bases lay between the germline ends. Germline V gene lookup returns CDR1 MGHDK and CDR2 SYGVNS. The DNA of the CDR3 is TGTGCCAGCAGTGTACAGGGTCGAGGCTCTGGAAACACCATATATTTT. Translated: CASSVQGRGSGNTIYF.

This clone was observed a few times. The chain couples TRBV5-1 to TRBJ1-2, with 8 bases matching TRBD1. The CDR3 is made up of 15 amino acids. The V gene end was trimmed by 2 bases and the J gene end by 1 base; junction bases not matched to a gene: 4. Germline lookup yields CDR1 SGHRS and CDR2 YFSETQ. This CDR3 reads CASSFRTGGNYGYTF. CDR3 DNA sequence: TGCGCCAGCAGCTTTCGAACAGGGGGTAACTATGGCTACACCTTC.

The chain combines TRBV19 with TRBJ1-6; perhaps TRBD1 as D (6 bases). V was trimmed by 3 bases and J by 13 bases, leaving 16 bases between them. The CDR3 runs 14 residues. Looked up from germline, CDR1 is LNHDA and CDR2 is SQIVND (reference sequence). The CDR3 loop is CASSIGGQLGPLHF. Here the CDR3 DNA reads TGTGCCAGTAGTATCGGTGGACAGCTCGGGCCCCTCCACTTT.

The chain joins TRBV7-9 to TRBJ2-7; D gene uncertain. Trimming pared 1 base from V and 0 bases from J, leaving 4 bases between. Germline V CDR1 and CDR2: SEHNR, FQNEAQ (reference sequence). The CDR3 runs to 13 residues. The CDR3 bases are TGTGCCAGCAGCTTAGGCGTCTCCTACGAGCAGTACTTC. Its protein is CASSLGVSYEQYF.

The V and J genes are TRBV7-9 and TRBJ2-1, with D hard to call. Trimming removed 4 bases from V and 0 bases from J, with 4 bases in between. CDR1 SEHNR and CDR2 FQNEAQ come from the germline V gene (reference sequence). The CDR3 has 13 residues. DNA for the CDR3: TGTGCCAGCAGCTCGAGCTCCTACAATGAGCAGTTCTTC. Amino acids: CASSSSSYNEQFF.

V gene TRBV5-5 combines with J gene TRBJ2-2; a possible D gene is TRBD2 (6 bases). CDR3 length: 14 residues. Trimming pared 5 bases from V and 3 bases from J, leaving 11 bases between. Germline assignment: CDR1 SGHKS and CDR2 YYEKEE (reference sequence). The CDR3 loop is CASSRGGDTGELFF. DNA of the CDR3: TGTGCCAGCAGTAGGGGCGGGGACACCGGGGAGCTGTTTTTT.

This chain connects TRBV7-9 to TRBJ1-1; D might be TRBD1 (6 bases). V dropped 3 bases and J dropped 5 bases, with 13 bases sitting between them. The CDR3 covers 14 residues. In germline, CDR1 is SEHNR, CDR2 FQNEAQ (reference sequence). The CDR3 protein is CASSLMAGATEAFF. The CDR3 nucleotides read TGTGCCAGCAGCTTGATGGCGGGGGCTACTGAAGCTTTCTTT. The full variable domain, with the rest looked up from reference TRBV7-9 and TRBJ1-1, is DTGVSQNPRHKITKRGQNVTFRCDPISEHNRLYWYRQTLGQGPEFLTYFQNEAQLEKSRLLSDRFSAERPKGSFSTLEIQRTEQGDSAMYLCASSLMAGATEAFFGQGTRLTVV.

CDR3 DNA sequence: TGTGCCAGCAGTGAATCGGGGGCAGGGGGCTTGTTTTTT. It specifies CASSESGAGGLFF. The chain employs TRBV2 and TRBJ1-4, with 8 bases fitting TRBD1. Germline CDR1 SNHLY, CDR2 FYNNEI. V gave up 2 bases and J gave up 15 bases; unmatched junction bases: 8. This CDR3 is 13 amino acids long.